Detailed here is one T cell receptor beta chain. The data were obtained in a study of blood T cell repertoires in COVID-19. Study in general: From T cells, B-cell-depleted T cells, or PBMCs came the material, which was cDNA or gDNA.

Original data processing: From reference gene primer amplification, estimates of nucleated cell counts were derived. Libraries were prepared by immunoSEQ multiplex PCR; TCRdb keeps only in-frame clonotypes and omits some of them. V and J calls plus clone size are reproduced from that table; the DNA served to infer D and trimming. Of roughly 87,000 clones in the sample, 70% to 85% were seen once. The clonotype was recovered from a woman in her sixties with acute or convalescent COVID-19. Specimen: peripheral blood.

This CDR3 is CASSQGGYEQYF. In DNA, the CDR3 is TGTGCCAGCAGCCAAGGCGGCTACGAGCAGTACTTC. This rearrangement joins TRBV3-1 (or the pseudogene TRBV3-2) to TRBJ2-7; D gene ambiguous. The CDR3 is 12 amino acids. CDR1 LGHDT and CDR2 YNNKEL come from the germline V gene (reference sequence). V dropped 1 base and J dropped 3 bases, with 4 bases sitting between them.